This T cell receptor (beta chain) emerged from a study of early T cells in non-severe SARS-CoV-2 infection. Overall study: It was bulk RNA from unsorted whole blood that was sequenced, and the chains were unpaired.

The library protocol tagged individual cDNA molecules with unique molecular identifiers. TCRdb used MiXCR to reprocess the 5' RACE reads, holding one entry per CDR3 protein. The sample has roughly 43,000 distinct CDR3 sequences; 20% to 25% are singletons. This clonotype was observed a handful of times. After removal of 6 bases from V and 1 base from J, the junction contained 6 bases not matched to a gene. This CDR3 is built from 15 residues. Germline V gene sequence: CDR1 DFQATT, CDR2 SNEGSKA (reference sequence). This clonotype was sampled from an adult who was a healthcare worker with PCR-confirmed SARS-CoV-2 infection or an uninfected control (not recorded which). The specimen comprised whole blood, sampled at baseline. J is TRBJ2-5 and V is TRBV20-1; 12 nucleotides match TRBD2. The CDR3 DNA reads TGCAGTGCCCTAATGACTAGCGGGGGCCAAGAGACCCAGTACTTC. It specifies CSALMTSGGQETQYF.